These 23 T cell receptor beta chains came from one sample sequenced in a study of blood T cell repertoires in COVID-19. Profiled with immunoSEQ multiplex PCR; TCRdb holds only in-frame clones, not every one. The table includes a few hundred thousand clones, 87% detected once. The sample comprised peripheral blood. The receptors here all came from a woman between 50 and 59 years old who had recovered from COVID-19.

This chain connects TRBV6-5 to TRBJ1-2; no firm D call. Germline-derived CDR1 and CDR2 are MNHEY and SVGAGI. The CDR3 loop spans 14 amino acids. V was clipped by 7 bases and J by 4 bases, with 16 bases between them. CDR3 protein: CASTPGGEFYGYTF. Here the CDR3 DNA reads TGTGCCAGCACCCCGGGAGGAGAGTTCTATGGCTACACCTTC.

The chain is built from TRBV30 and TRBJ2-3, with 7 bases that match TRBD2. Germline trimming cut 3 bases from V and 6 bases from J; bases unmatched to any gene: 6. Germline V gene data show CDR1 as GTSNPN and CDR2 as SVGIG (reference sequence). The CDR3 has 13 residues. CDR3 sequence: CAWSEGGADTQYF. The CDR3 DNA sequence: TGTGCCTGGAGCGAGGGAGGGGCGGATACGCAGTATTTT.

The chain has TRBV9 and TRBJ2-1, with TRBD2 as a possible D gene (6 bases). Deletions cut 0 bases from V and 6 bases from J, with 13 bases between. The CDR3 spans 15 residues. The germline V gene encodes CDR1 SGDLS and CDR2 YYNGEE. The CDR3 region is CASSVAGRGSNEQFF. In nucleotides, the CDR3 is TGTGCCAGCAGCGTAGCTGGGCGGGGATCCAATGAGCAGTTCTTC. Drawing the rest from reference TRBV9 and TRBJ2-1, the complete variable domain is DSGVTQTPKHLITATGQRVTLRCSPRSGDLSVYWYQQSLDQGLQFLIQYYNGEERAKGNILERFSAQQFPDLHSELNLSSLELGDSALYFCASSVAGRGSNEQFFGPGTRLTVL.

This clone was picked up a small number of times. The chain is built from TRBV27 and TRBJ2-7; possible D gene TRBD1, 5 bases. In germline, CDR1 is MNHEY, CDR2 SMNVEV (reference sequence). With 3 bases removed from V and 3 bases from J, the gap between germline ends came to 12 bases. CDR3 size: 14 residues. CDR3 coding DNA: TGTGCCAGCAGTTTTAAAGCAGGGTACTACGAGCAGTACTTC. It translates to CASSFKAGYYEQYF.

The J gene is TRBJ1-6, the V gene TRBV7-9; the match to TRBD1 covers 7 bases. Germline V lookup: CDR1 SEHNR, CDR2 FQNEAQ (reference sequence). V gave up 5 bases and J gave up 8 bases; unmatched junction bases: 9. CDR3 length: 15 residues. CDR3 region: CASSRGETGYSPLHF. The CDR3 DNA sequence: TGTGCCAGCAGCCGGGGTGAGACAGGGTATTCACCCCTCCACTTT. Full variable domain (rest looked up from reference TRBV7-9 and TRBJ1-6): DTGVSQNPRHKITKRGQNVTFRCDPISEHNRLYWYRQTLGQGPEFLTYFQNEAQLEKSRLLSDRFSAERPKGSFSTLEIQRTEQGDSAMYLCASSRGETGYSPLHFGNGTRLTVT.

This chain joins TRBV18 and TRBJ1-1; TRBD1 is a possible D gene (5 bases). The V gene lost 6 bases and the J gene lost 4 bases, with 9 bases spanning the gap. Germline V gives CDR1 KGHSH, CDR2 LQKENI. The CDR3 extends over 12 amino acids. This CDR3 reads CASSIGGTEAFF. CDR3 DNA: TGTGCCAGCTCTATCGGGGGCACTGAAGCTTTCTTT.

The table lists this clone with a few counts. The rearrangement joins TRBV5-1 to TRBJ2-2, with TRBD1 identical over 8 bases. This CDR3 is 16 amino acids long. The V and J ends lost 5 bases and 5 bases, in that order; junction bases with no gene match: 11. Germline-derived CDR1 and CDR2 are SGHRS and YFSETQ. CDR3: CASSWQGAASTGELFF. The CDR3 DNA sequence: TGCGCCAGCAGTTGGCAGGGGGCGGCAAGTACCGGGGAGCTGTTTTTT. The full variable domain, its missing parts supplied by reference TRBV5-1 and TRBJ2-2, is KAGVTQTPRYLIKTRGQQVTLSCSPISGHRSVSWYQQTPGQGLQFLFEYFSETQRNKGNFPGRFSGRQFSNSRSEMNVSTLELGDSALYLCASSWQGAASTGELFFGEGSRLTVL.

V gene TRBV27 combines with J gene TRBJ2-6; D ambiguous. The CDR3 totals 12 residues. V lost 8 bases to trimming and J lost 2 bases, with 4 bases between them. CDR1 and CDR2 from the germline V gene are MNHEY and SMNVEV (reference sequence). The CDR3 DNA sequence: TGTGCCAGCGGGCCTGGGGCCAACGTCCTGACTTTC. It yields the protein CASGPGANVLTF.

The CDR3, as DNA: TGTGCCAGCAGCCCTACAGGCGACTATGGCTACACCTTC. Translating it yields CASSPTGDYGYTF. The chain recombines TRBV12-3 or TRBV12-4 with TRBJ1-2; possible D gene TRBD1, 5 bases. Trimming left V 6 bases short and J 3 bases short, with 11 bases between. This CDR3 is built from 13 residues.

This chain uses TRBV7-2 with TRBJ1-6; D not certain. This CDR3 has 16 amino acids. Germline CDR1 SGHTA, CDR2 FQGNSA. Deletions cut 8 bases from V and 5 bases from J, with 19 bases between. For the CDR3, the DNA is TGTGCCAGCCGACTACACGGACGGTATAATAATTCACCCCTCCACTTT. As protein: CASRLHGRYNNSPLHF.

This chain joins TRBV4-2 and TRBJ2-3; D unresolved. CDR1 and CDR2 from the germline V gene are LGHNA and YNFKEQ. The CDR3 is made up of 15 amino acids. The V gene lost 0 bases and the J gene lost 6 bases, with 13 bases spanning the gap. The CDR3 DNA sequence: TGTGCCAGCAGCCAAGAAGTTCTCACCCAGGATACGCAGTATTTT. This encodes CASSQEVLTQDTQYF.

The genes are TRBV5-5 and TRBJ1-6; D is ambiguous. The V end lost 0 bases, the J end lost 4 bases, and 5 bases lay between the germline ends. The germline V gene encodes CDR1 SGHKS and CDR2 YYEKEE (reference sequence). The CDR3 runs to 14 residues. CDR3 residues: CASSLAGYNSPLHF. CDR3 nucleotides: TGTGCCAGCAGCTTGGCGGGGTATAATTCACCCCTCCACTTT.

The V gene is TRBV28, the J gene TRBJ1-2, with 7 bases fitting TRBD1. CDR3 size: 15 residues. V trimming: 5 bases; J trimming: 4 bases; junction bases outside the gene matches: 10. Germline-derived CDR1 and CDR2 are MDHEN and SYDVKM. The CDR3 sequence: CASSRRNTGVYGYTF. The CDR3 DNA reads TGTGCCAGCAGTCGCCGTAACACAGGGGTCTATGGCTACACCTTC.

As to this clone: A much larger clone differs from this one at a single base, so this may be a read error. Other nucleotide sequences in the sample specify the same CDR3. The chain uses TRBV5-4 and TRBJ2-7; TRBD1 agrees at 8 bases. Trimming cost V 4 bases and J 2 bases; bases outside gene matches: 2. Germline-derived CDR1 and CDR2 are SGHNT and YYREEE (reference sequence). The CDR3 runs to 13 residues. The CDR3 region has the DNA TGTGCCAGCAGCCTGGACAGGGCCTACGAGCAGTACTTC. This codes for CASSLDRAYEQYF. Full variable domain (remainder filled in from reference TRBV5-4 and TRBJ2-7): ETGVTQSPTHLIKTRGQQVTLRCSSQSGHNTVSWYQQALGQGPQFIFQYYREEENGRGNFPPRFSGLQFPNYSSELNVNALELDDSALYLCASSLDRAYEQYFGPGTRLTVT.

This clone was counted between two and nine times. This chain uses TRBV15 with TRBJ1-1, with D perhaps matching TRBD1 (5 bases). Germline V gene lookup returns CDR1 LNHNV and CDR2 YYDKDF (reference sequence). This CDR3 is built from 18 residues. The ends were cut back, 1 base at V and 3 bases at J, with 21 bases in the middle. The CDR3 here is CATSRAMRGPKNYTEAFF. The DNA for the CDR3 is TGTGCCACCAGCAGAGCCATGCGGGGCCCTAAAAATTACACTGAAGCTTTCTTT.

This chain links TRBV7-2 with TRBJ2-3, with 9 bases matching TRBD2. Germline loops: CDR1 SGHTA, CDR2 FQGNSA. V trimming: 0 bases; J trimming: 5 bases; junction bases outside the gene matches: 6. The CDR3 length is 16 residues. For the CDR3, the DNA is TGTGCCAGCAGCTTAGCGCCTCGGCGGGGGGGAGATACGCAGTATTTT. It codes for CASSLAPRRGGDTQYF. Full variable domain (remainder filled in from reference TRBV7-2 and TRBJ2-3): GAGVSQSPSNKVTEKGKDVELRCDPISGHTALYWYRQSLGQGLEFLIYFQGNSAPDKSGLPSDRFSAERTGGSVSTLTIQRTQQEDSAVYLCASSLAPRRGGDTQYFGPGTRLTVL.

The chain is built from TRBV19 and TRBJ2-1; 8 positions agree with TRBD2. The CDR3 spans 17 residues. The germline V gene has CDR1 LNHDA and CDR2 SQIVND (reference sequence). With V trimmed by 3 bases and J by 2 bases, 9 bases remained unmatched. Here the CDR3 reads CASSIRKERGTYNEQFF. The CDR3 bases are TGTGCCAGTAGTATTAGAAAAGAGCGGGGGACCTACAATGAGCAGTTCTTC.

The CDR3 nucleotides read TGTGCCAGCAGTTACCCCGGGGAGGGGTTCACCCTCCACTTT. Protein product: CASSYPGEGFTLHF. The chain recombines TRBV6-6 with TRBJ1-6; D is possibly TRBD1 (5 bases). This CDR3 has 14 amino acids. The germline V gene has CDR1 MNHNY and CDR2 SVGAGI (reference sequence). The ends were cut back, 2 bases at V and 14 bases at J, with 16 bases in the middle.

The chain combines TRBV19 with TRBJ2-7; 8 nucleotides line up with TRBD1. Germline assignment: CDR1 LNHDA and CDR2 SQIVND (reference sequence). This CDR3 is 18 amino acids long. V lost 2 bases, J lost 3 bases, and 15 bases stayed unmatched. The CDR3 DNA sequence: TGTGCCAGTAGTATATACCTCGGACAGGGTAGCCAGCGCTACGAGCAGTACTTC. It translates to CASSIYLGQGSQRYEQYF.

V and J are TRBV2 and TRBJ1-1, with D possibly TRBD1 on 6 matching bases. CDR3 length: 16 residues. Germline lookup yields CDR1 SNHLY and CDR2 FYNNEI. V was trimmed by 2 bases and J by 7 bases, leaving 20 bases between them. CDR3: CASSEWGGQASGEAFF. Here the CDR3 DNA reads TGTGCCAGCAGTGAATGGGGGGGCCAGGCTAGCGGTGAAGCTTTCTTT.

V gene TRBV7-3 combines with J gene TRBJ2-1; 9 nucleotides align to TRBD2. CDR1 is SGHTA, CDR2 FQGTGA, per germline. Losses at the gene ends were 2 bases for V and 7 bases for J; bases not matched to a gene: 6. The CDR3 runs to 15 residues. CDR3 region: CASSLGLAITNEQFF. The CDR3 DNA sequence: TGTGCCAGCAGCTTAGGACTAGCGATAACTAATGAGCAGTTCTTC.

This clone was seen once. V gene TRBV30 combines with J gene TRBJ2-7, with D unresolved. CDR1 and CDR2 (germline): GTSNPN, SVGIG (reference sequence). The CDR3 is 13 residues long. Between the trimmed V and J ends, which lost 7 bases and 1 base, there was a span of 14 bases. The CDR3 DNA reads as TGTGCCTACACCCCTTCGGAGTCCTACGAGCAGTACTTC. Translating gives CAYTPSESYEQYF.

The CDR3 region has the DNA TGTGCCTGGAGTGTATCGTCGCTAGTAGCGACCCAGTACTTC. Translated, it gives CAWSVSSLVATQYF. The V and J genes are TRBV30 and TRBJ2-5; no definite D call. Germline V lookup: CDR1 GTSNPN, CDR2 SVGIG (reference sequence). CDR3 length: 14 amino acids. V was clipped by 0 bases and J by 7 bases, with 15 bases between them.